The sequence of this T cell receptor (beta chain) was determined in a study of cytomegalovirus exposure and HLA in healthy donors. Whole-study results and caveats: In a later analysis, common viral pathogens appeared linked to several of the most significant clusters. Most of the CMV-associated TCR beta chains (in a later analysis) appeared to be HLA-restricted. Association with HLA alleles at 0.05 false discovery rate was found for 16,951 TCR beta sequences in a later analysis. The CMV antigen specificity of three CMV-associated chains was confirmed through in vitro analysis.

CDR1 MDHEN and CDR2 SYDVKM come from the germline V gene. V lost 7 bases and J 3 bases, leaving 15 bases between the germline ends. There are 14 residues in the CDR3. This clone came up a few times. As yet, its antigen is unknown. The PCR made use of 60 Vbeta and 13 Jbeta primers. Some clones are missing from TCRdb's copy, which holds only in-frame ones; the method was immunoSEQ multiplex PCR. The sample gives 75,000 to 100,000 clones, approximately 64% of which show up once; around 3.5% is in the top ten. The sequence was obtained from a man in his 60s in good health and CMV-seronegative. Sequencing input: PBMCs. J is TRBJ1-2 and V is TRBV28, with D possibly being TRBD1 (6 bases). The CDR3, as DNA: TGTGCCAGCAACTCCAGGGGCGCGGACTATGGCTACACCTTC. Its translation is CASNSRGADYGYTF.